A selection of T cell receptor beta chains follows, all from one sample in a study of Graves' ophthalmopathy and Graves' hyperthyroidism. Each CDR3 protein is one row after TCRdb ran MiXCR on the multiplex PCR reads. Among 150,000 to 200,000 distinct CDR3 sequences, approximately 40% were seen once, and the ten largest hold less than 9.5%. Sequencing input: peripheral blood. The receptors were gathered from a man aged 25 to 40 with Graves' ophthalmopathy. The CDR3 runs from the conserved cysteine through the conserved F or W. The order of the fields is CDR3 length, V gene, J gene, CDR3 protein.

18	TRBV28	TRBJ2-5	CASSTLRIEREGQETQYF
13	TRBV29-1	TRBJ2-5	CSVEGSSGETQYF
12	TRBV12-3/TRBV12-4	TRBJ2-2	CASRDRTGELFF
13	TRBV6-1	TRBJ1-1	CASSEMLNTEAFF
15	TRBV30	TRBJ2-7	CAGARKSGRAYEQYF
14	TRBV29-1	TRBJ1-1	CSVARGSMNTEAFF
13	TRBV6-2/TRBV6-3	TRBJ2-5	CASSYHTFQTQYF
15	TRBV11-1	TRBJ2-5	CASSLLGVAAETQYF
16	TRBV24-1	TRBJ1-5	CATSDRTGLFNQPQHF
14	TRBV27	TRBJ2-4	CASSWDISGSIQYF
13	TRBV6-4	TRBJ1-1	CASSTRRNTEAFF
16	TRBV27	TRBJ1-1	CASSPGQGVTNTEAFF
15	TRBV28	TRBJ1-1	CASSNSGQLNTEAFF
14	TRBV7-6	TRBJ2-7	CASSMRGQGYEQYF
14	TRBV12-3/TRBV12-4	TRBJ2-7	CASSAGGSAYEQYF
15	TRBV12-3/TRBV12-4	TRBJ1-1	CASSSQGGLNTEAFF
13	TRBV29-1	TRBJ2-7	CSVATSVAYEQYF
12	TRBV12-3/TRBV12-4	TRBJ1-5	CASSSPLGPQHF
14	TRBV11-1	TRBJ2-7	CASSLGYRDGEQYF
14	TRBV20-1	TRBJ1-1	CSAQSDRSDTEAFF
13	TRBV20-1	TRBJ1-2	CSAGTGEWYGYTF
13	TRBV28	TRBJ1-2	CASRDRVSYGYTF
15	TRBV20-1	TRBJ2-7	CSARESGSPTYEQYF
13	TRBV10-2	TRBJ1-2	CASKAGGVGGYTF
14	TRBV7-2	TRBJ2-5	CASSRRGRGETQYF
14	TRBV6-1	TRBJ1-1	CASSWGGGDTEAFF
15	TRBV5-1	TRBJ1-5	CASSLAPLGNQPQHF
16	TRBV20-1	TRBJ2-2	CSARETPLGGTGELFF
15	TRBV6-2/TRBV6-3	TRBJ1-5	CASSSTSGFVEPQHF
15	TRBV18	TRBJ2-7	CASSPGQGSAYEQYF
14	TRBV19	TRBJ1-1	CASSIGTAYTEAFF
13	TRBV28	TRBJ1-1	CASSFWGSPEAFF
15	TRBV6-4	TRBJ2-2	CASSEGTGNTGELFF
16	TRBV12-3/TRBV12-4	TRBJ1-1	CASRAIRGEMNTEAFF
15	TRBV12-3/TRBV12-4	TRBJ1-1	CASSSPHRGYTEAFF
13	TRBV7-2	TRBJ2-7	CASSSDSYYEQYF
13	TRBV12-3/TRBV12-4	TRBJ1-6	CASSQGQYSPLHF
16	TRBV11-1	TRBJ2-3	CASSFPQRASTDTQYF
13	TRBV20-1	TRBJ1-1	CSATGQVNTEAFF
16	TRBV20-1	TRBJ2-5	CSASGVGLAGRETQYF
15	TRBV7-2	TRBJ2-2	CASSLSGGAVGELFF
16	TRBV6-2/TRBV6-3	TRBJ2-7	CASSSGTGKGPYEQYF
14	TRBV6-2/TRBV6-3	TRBJ2-7	CASSKAEVLYEQYF
12	TRBV28	TRBJ1-2	CASSTYNYGYTF
15	TRBV6-1	TRBJ1-3	CASSADMSSGNTIYF